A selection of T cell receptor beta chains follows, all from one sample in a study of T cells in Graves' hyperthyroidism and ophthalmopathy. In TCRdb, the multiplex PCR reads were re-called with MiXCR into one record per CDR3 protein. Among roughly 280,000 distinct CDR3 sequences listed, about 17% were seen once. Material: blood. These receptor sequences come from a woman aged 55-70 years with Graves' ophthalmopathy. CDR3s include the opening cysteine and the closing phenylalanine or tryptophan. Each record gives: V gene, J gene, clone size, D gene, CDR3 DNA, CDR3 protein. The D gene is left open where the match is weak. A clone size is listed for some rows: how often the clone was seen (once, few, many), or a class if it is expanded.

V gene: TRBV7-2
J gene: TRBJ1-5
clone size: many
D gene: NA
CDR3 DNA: TGTGCCAGCAGCTTTCAGGGGTTCCAGCCCCAGCATTTT
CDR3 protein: CASSFQGFQPQHF

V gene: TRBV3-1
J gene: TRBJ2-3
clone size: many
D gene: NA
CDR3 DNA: TGTGCCAGCACCTCCTCGAGGGGCGATACGCAGTATTTT
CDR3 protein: CASTSSRGDTQYF

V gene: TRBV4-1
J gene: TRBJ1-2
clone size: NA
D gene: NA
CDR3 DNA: TGCGCCAGCAGCCAAGATATAGGCTATGGCTACACCTTC
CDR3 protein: CASSQDIGYGYTF

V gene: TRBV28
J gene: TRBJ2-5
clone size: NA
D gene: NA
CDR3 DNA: TGTGCCAGCAGTTTTCAAGTTCGGGAGACCCAGTACTTC
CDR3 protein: CASSFQVRETQYF

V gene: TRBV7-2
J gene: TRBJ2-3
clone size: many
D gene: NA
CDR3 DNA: TGTGCCAGCAGCTTGGGCATTCACACAGATACGCAGTATTTT
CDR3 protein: CASSLGIHTDTQYF

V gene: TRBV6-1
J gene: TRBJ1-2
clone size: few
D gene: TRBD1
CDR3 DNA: TGTGCCAGCAGTTTCCGGGGGGCTGGACAGGGGGGCTATGGCTACACCTTC
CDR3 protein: CASSFRGAGQGGYGYTF

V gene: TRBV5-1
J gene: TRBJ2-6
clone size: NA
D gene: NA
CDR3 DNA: TGCGCCAGCAGCTTGGGGCAGGCTATCTCTGGGGCCAACGTCCTGACTTTC
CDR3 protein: CASSLGQAISGANVLTF

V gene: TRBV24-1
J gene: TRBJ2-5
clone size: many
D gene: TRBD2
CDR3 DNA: TGTGCCACCAGTGATTTGGGATCGGCTAGCGGGACAGAGACCCAGTACTTC
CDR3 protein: CATSDLGSASGTETQYF

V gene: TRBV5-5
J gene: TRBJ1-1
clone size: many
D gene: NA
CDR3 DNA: TGTGCCAGCAGCTTGGAGGGGGAAGGCACTGAAGCTTTCTTT
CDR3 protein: CASSLEGEGTEAFF

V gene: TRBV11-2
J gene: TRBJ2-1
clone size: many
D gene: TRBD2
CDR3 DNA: TGTGCCAGCAGCTTAACCTTCGGTAGCGGGCTCTACAATGAGCAGTTCTTC
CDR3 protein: CASSLTFGSGLYNEQFF

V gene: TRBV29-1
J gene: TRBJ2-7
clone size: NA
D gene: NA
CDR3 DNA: TGCAGCGTTTGGGAGGGGGGCTACGAGCAGTACTTC
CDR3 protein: CSVWEGGYEQYF

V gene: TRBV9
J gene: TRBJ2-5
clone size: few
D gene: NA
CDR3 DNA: TGTGCCAGCAGCGTCGAAATGGGACATCAAGAGACCCAGTACTTC
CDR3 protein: CASSVEMGHQETQYF

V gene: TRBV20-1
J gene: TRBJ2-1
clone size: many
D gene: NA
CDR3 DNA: TGCAGTGCTAACCGGGGGCATGAGCAGTTCTTC
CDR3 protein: CSANRGHEQFF

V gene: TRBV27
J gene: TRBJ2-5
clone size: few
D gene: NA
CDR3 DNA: TGTGCCAGCAGTTCTTGGGGGCTTAATTCGGAGACCCAGTACTTC
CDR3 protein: CASSSWGLNSETQYF

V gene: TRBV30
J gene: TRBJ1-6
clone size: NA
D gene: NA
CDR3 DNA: TGTGCCTGGAGCCTAAATAATTCACCCCTCCACTTT
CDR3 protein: CAWSLNNSPLHF

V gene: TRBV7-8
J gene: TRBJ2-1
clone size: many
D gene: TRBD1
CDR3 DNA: TGTGCCAGCAGCTTATTTGGGACAGGGTCCTACAATGAGCAGTTCTTC
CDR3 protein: CASSLFGTGSYNEQFF

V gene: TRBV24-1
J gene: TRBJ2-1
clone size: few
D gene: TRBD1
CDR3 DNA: TGTGCCACCTCAGTCCCCTCCGGGACAGGGGTCAATGAGCAGTTCTTC
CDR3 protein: CATSVPSGTGVNEQFF

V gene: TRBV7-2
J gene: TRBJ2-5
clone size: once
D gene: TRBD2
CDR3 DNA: TGTGCCAGCAGCCCATTTAGCGGGGCCCAGTACTTC
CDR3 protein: CASSPFSGAQYF

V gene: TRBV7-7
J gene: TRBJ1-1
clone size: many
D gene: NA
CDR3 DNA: TGTGCCAGCAGCGCCGCGGGTTTCACTGAAGCTTTCTTT
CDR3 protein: CASSAAGFTEAFF

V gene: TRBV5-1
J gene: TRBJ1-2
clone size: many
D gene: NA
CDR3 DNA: TGCGCCAGCAGCTTGGTGCAGGGCGACTATGGCTACACCTTC
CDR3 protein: CASSLVQGDYGYTF

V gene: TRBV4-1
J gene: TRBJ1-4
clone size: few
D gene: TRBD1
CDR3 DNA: TGCGCCAGCAGCATCCGGGACAGGGATGAAAAACTGTTTTTT
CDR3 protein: CASSIRDRDEKLFF

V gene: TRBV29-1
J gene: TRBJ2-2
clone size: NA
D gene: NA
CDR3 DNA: TGCAGCGTAGATTACAGGAACACCGGGGAGCTGTTTTTT
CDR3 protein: CSVDYRNTGELFF

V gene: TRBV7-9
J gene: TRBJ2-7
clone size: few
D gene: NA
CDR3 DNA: TGTGCCAGCAGTTTGGACATTGCGGGGCAGTACTTC
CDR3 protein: CASSLDIAGQYF

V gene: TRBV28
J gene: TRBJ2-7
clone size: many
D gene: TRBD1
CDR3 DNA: TGTGCCAGCAGTCTGACCGGGACAGGGCACTACGAGCAGTACTTC
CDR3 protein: CASSLTGTGHYEQYF

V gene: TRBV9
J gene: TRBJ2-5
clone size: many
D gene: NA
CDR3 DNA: TGTGCCAGCAGCCCGTGGACCGGCGACGGGACCCAGTACTTC
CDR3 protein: CASSPWTGDGTQYF

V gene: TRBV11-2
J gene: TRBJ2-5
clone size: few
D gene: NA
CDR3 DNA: TGTGCCAGCAGCTTACTCGGGGTGACCCAGTACTTC
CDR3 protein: CASSLLGVTQYF

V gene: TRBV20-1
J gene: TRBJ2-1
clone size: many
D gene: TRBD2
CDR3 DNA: TGCAGTGCTAGCTGGACTAGCGGCTTCCGGGAGCAGTTCTTC
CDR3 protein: CSASWTSGFREQFF

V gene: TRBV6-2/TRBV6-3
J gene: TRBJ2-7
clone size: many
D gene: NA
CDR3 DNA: TGTGCCAGCAGATATAAAGACTTGAGCTCCTACGAGCAGTACTTC
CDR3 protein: CASRYKDLSSYEQYF

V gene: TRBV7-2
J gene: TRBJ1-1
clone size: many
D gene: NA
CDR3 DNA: TGTGCCAGCAGCTTAGATGGGGGGCTGATCACTGAAGCTTTCTTT
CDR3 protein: CASSLDGGLITEAFF

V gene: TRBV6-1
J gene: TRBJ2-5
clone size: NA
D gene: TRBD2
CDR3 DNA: TGTGCCAGCAGTTTAAGGATGGGCGGGAGTCAGGAGACCCAGTACTTC
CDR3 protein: CASSLRMGGSQETQYF

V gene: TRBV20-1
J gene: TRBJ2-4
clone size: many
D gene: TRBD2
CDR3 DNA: TGCAGTGCTAGAAACCCAAGCGCAGCGGGGGGTGGAAACATTCAGTACTTC
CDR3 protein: CSARNPSAAGGGNIQYF

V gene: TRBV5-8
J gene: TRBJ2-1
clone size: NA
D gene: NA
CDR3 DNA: TGTGCCAGCAGCCCGACGGCTAGCCGCAATGAGCAGTTCTTC
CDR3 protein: CASSPTASRNEQFF